Described below is a single T cell receptor (beta chain) sequence and its context. The sample belongs to a study of shared clonotypes between healthy human individuals. Trimming stripped 7 bases from V and 5 bases from J, with 18 bases between. CDR1 is MNHNS, CDR2 SASEGT, per germline. This CDR3 is 14 amino acids long. Researchers ran the assay at a deep level. Sequenced by immunoSEQ multiplex PCR; TCRdb stores in-frame clones only, minus some. The data contain under 2,500,000 clones, approximately 96% of them seen just once; the ten biggest clones take up approximately 0.13%. Caucasian adults residing in Nashville, Tennessee made up all the donors.

This rearrangement joins TRBV6-1 to TRBJ2-7; TRBD1 is a possible D gene (7 bases). This receptor was taken from a man aged 18 to 30 in good health. Sequencing input: naive CD4+ T cells sorted from blood. The sample's subset: CD45RA+ positively selected. The DNA of the CDR3 is TGTGCCAGCATCTTGCGGGACAGCTTTGACGAGCAGTACTTC. Amino acid sequence: CASILRDSFDEQYF.